Each of the 8 T cell receptor beta chains below was sequenced from the same sample in a study of shared clonotypes between healthy human individuals. Only CD45RO-negative cells positively selected for CCR7 counted as naive CD8 cells, so terminally differentiated effector memory CD45RA+ cells were excluded. The repertoire was sequenced with immunoSEQ multiplex PCR; TCRdb's copy has only in-frame clones and lacks some. The sample includes about 700,000 clones, roughly nine tenths of them seen just once. The sequenced sample was naive CD8+ T cells sorted from blood. The receptors shown here come from a man aged 25-40 years in good health.

The V and J genes are TRBV2 and TRBJ1-1; D call uncertain. Trimming cost V 3 bases and J 1 base, with 9 bases left between them. This CDR3 comprises 14 residues. From germline, CDR1 is SNHLY and CDR2 FYNNEI. CDR3 loop: CASSDTLGNTEAFF. Here the CDR3 DNA reads TGTGCCAGCAGTGATACCCTCGGGAACACTGAAGCTTTCTTT.

The J gene is TRBJ2-1, the V gene TRBV6-5, with 8 bases identical to TRBD1. This CDR3 is built from 12 residues. Germline assignment: CDR1 MNHEY and CDR2 SVGAGI. J lost 13 bases, V lost 5 bases, and 7 bases had no gene match. In DNA form, the CDR3 reads TGTGCCAGCAGTACAGGGGGGAGTGCCCAGTTCTTC. Translated, it gives CASSTGGSAQFF.

This chain joins TRBV5-6 and TRBJ1-2; D remains ambiguous. Germline CDR1 reads SGHDT; CDR2 reads YYEEEE. V was pared by 4 bases and J by 0 bases, with 7 bases between. The CDR3 sequence is 13 residues long. For the CDR3, the DNA is TGTGCCAGCAGCCGCTCGACTAACTATGGCTACACCTTC. Protein sequence: CASSRSTNYGYTF.

The J gene is TRBJ1-2, the V gene TRBV6-1; 9 bases map to TRBD1. V lost 6 bases to trimming and J lost 3 bases; unmatched junction nucleotides: 8. The CDR3 spans 15 residues. Germline loops: CDR1 MNHNS, CDR2 SASEGT. The CDR3 reads CASRNRGLRDYGYTF. In DNA, the CDR3 is TGTGCCAGCAGGAACAGGGGGCTAAGGGACTATGGCTACACCTTC.

The V call is TRBV5-1, the J call TRBJ2-3, with a tentative D call TRBD1 (5 bases). Germline CDR1 reads SGHRS; CDR2 reads YFSETQ. The CDR3 covers 14 residues. The V and J ends lost 2 bases and 0 bases respectively, with 7 bases between them. The chain's CDR3 is CASSLGESTDTQYF. The DNA for the CDR3 is TGCGCCAGCAGCTTAGGGGAAAGCACAGATACGCAGTATTTT.

The chain recombines TRBV27 with TRBJ1-1; D perhaps matches TRBD1 (5 bases). Germline CDR1 reads MNHEY; CDR2 reads SMNVEV (reference sequence). The CDR3 loop spans 15 amino acids. V was shortened by 3 bases and J by 0 bases, with 11 bases between the two germline ends. CDR3 nucleotides: TGTGCCAGCAGTTTTTCGGGGCTTCTGAACACTGAAGCTTTCTTT. It is translated as CASSFSGLLNTEAFF.

The chain links TRBV28 to TRBJ1-2; D possibly corresponds to TRBD1 (5 bases). This CDR3 is built from 21 residues. V was trimmed by 6 bases and J by 4 bases, leaving 36 bases between them. Germline CDR1 and CDR2: MDHEN and SYDVKM. This CDR3 is CASSHPGWGSATPPSRYGYTF. The CDR3 bases are TGTGCCAGCAGCCATCCAGGGTGGGGTTCAGCTACACCCCCTTCGCGCTATGGCTACACCTTC.

This chain uses TRBV28 with TRBJ1-4; TRBD1 aligns across 8 bases. The germline gives CDR1 MDHEN, CDR2 SYDVKM. The CDR3 is 15 residues long. The junction had 7 bases not matched to a gene; V was cut back by 3 bases and J by 7 bases. CDR3 in amino acids: CASSFPDRGVEKLFF. CDR3 DNA sequence: TGTGCCAGCAGTTTTCCTGACAGGGGCGTTGAAAAACTGTTTTTT.